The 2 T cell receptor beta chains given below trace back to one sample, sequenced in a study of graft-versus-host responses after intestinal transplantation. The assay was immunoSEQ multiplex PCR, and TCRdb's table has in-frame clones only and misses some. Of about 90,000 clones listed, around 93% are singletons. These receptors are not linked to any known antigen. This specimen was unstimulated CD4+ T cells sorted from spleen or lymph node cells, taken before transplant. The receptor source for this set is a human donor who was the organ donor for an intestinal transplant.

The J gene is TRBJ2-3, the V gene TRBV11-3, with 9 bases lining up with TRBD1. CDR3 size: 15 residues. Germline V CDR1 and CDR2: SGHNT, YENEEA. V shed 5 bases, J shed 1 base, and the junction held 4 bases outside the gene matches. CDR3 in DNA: TGTGCCAGCAGCCCCCGGACAGGGGGCACAGATACGCAGTATTTT. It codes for CASSPRTGGTDTQYF.

The DNA of the CDR3 is TGTGCCAGCAGCTTGACCAGACAGGGCACCGGGGAGCTGTTTTTT. This codes for CASSLTRQGTGELFF. V gene TRBV7-6 combines with J gene TRBJ2-2; 7 bases match TRBD1. The CDR3 length is 15 residues. Germline V lookup: CDR1 SGHVS, CDR2 FNYEAQ. V was clipped by 3 bases and J by 4 bases; unmatched bases: 5.